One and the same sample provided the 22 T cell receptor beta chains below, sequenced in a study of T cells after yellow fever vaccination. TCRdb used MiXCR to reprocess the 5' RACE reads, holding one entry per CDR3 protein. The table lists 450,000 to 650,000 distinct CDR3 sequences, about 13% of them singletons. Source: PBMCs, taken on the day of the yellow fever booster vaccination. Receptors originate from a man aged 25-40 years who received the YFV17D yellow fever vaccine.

The CDR3 is CAISERVIGKETQYF. For the CDR3, the DNA is TGTGCCATCAGTGAAAGGGTAATCGGCAAAGAGACCCAGTACTTC. V gene TRBV10-3 combines with J gene TRBJ2-5, with D unresolved. The CDR3 extends over 15 amino acids. Germline V gene lookup returns CDR1 ENHRY and CDR2 SYGVKD. V was pared by 3 bases and J by 3 bases, with 14 bases between.

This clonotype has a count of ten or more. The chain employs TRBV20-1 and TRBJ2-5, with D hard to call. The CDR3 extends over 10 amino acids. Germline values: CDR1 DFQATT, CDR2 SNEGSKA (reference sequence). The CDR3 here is CSARTETQYF. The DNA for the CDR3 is TGCAGCGCAAGGACGGAGACCCAGTACTTC.

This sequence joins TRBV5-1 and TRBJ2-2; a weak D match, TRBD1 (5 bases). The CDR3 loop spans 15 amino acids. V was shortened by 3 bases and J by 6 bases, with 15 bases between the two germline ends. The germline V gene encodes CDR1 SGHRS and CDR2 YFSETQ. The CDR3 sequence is CASSSMVPGSGELFF. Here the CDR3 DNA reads TGCGCCAGCAGCTCCATGGTGCCAGGGTCCGGGGAGCTGTTTTTT.

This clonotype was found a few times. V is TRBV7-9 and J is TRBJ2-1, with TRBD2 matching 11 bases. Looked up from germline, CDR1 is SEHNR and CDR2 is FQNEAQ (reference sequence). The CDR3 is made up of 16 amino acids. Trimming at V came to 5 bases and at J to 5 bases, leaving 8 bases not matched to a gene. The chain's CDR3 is CASSPGLAGGNNEQFF. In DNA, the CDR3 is TGTGCCAGCAGCCCCGGCCTAGCGGGAGGAAACAATGAGCAGTTCTTC.

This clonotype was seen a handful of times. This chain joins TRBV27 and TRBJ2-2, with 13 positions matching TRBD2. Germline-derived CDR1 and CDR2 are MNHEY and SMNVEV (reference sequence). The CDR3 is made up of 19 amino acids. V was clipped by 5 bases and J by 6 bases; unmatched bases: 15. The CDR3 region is CASSLRLAGGPFLSGELFF. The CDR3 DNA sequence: TGTGCCAGCAGTCTGCGACTAGCGGGAGGACCTTTTTTATCCGGGGAGCTGTTTTTT.

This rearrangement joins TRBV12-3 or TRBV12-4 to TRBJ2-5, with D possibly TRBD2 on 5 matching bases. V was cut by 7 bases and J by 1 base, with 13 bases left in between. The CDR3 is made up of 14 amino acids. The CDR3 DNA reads TGTGCCAGCACCGGAGGAGGCCCCCAAGAGACCCAGTACTTC. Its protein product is CASTGGGPQETQYF.

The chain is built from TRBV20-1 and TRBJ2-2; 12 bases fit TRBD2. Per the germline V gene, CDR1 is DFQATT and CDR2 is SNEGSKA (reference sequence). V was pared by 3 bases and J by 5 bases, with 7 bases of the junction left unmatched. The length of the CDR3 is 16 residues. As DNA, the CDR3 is TGCAGTGCTAGGAAGGGGCTAGCGGGAGGGACCGGGGAGCTGTTTTTT. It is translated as CSARKGLAGGTGELFF.

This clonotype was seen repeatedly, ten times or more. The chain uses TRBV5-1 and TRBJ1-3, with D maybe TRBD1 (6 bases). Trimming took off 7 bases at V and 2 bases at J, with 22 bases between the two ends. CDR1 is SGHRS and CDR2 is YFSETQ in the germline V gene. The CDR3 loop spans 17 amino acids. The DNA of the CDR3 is TGCGCCAGCTCCCCTGGACAGCAACCAACCGCTGGAAACACCATATATTTT. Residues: CASSPGQQPTAGNTIYF.

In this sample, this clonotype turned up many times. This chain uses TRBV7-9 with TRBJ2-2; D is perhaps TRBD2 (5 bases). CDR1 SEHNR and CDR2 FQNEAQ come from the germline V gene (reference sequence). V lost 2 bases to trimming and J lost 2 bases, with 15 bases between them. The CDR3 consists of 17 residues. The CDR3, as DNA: TGTGCCAGCAGCTTATCTTGGCTAGCAGATAACACCGGGGAGCTGTTTTTT. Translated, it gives CASSLSWLADNTGELFF.

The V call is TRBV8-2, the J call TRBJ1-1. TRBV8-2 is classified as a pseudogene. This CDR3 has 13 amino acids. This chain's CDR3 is CASGPGVPAEAFF. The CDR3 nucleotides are TGTGCCAGCGGCCCTGGGGTTCCCGCTGAAGCTTTCTTT.

Here the CDR3 DNA reads TGCGCCAGCAGCTTGGCCGGGGGGGCCGGGAGAGGGTCCTACGAGCAGTACTTC. Protein sequence: CASSLAGGAGRGSYEQYF. The chain is built from TRBV5-1 and TRBJ2-7; 8 bases align to TRBD2. The CDR3 spans 18 residues. V was clipped by 0 bases and J by 1 base; unmatched bases: 12. Germline-derived CDR1 and CDR2 are SGHRS and YFSETQ.

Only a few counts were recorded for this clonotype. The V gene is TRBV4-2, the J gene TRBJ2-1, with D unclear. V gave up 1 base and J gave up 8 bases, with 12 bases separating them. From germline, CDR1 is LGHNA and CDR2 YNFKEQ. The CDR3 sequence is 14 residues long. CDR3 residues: CASSQGVGGYEQFF. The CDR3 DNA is TGTGCCAGCAGCCAAGGGGTGGGTGGCTATGAGCAGTTCTTC.

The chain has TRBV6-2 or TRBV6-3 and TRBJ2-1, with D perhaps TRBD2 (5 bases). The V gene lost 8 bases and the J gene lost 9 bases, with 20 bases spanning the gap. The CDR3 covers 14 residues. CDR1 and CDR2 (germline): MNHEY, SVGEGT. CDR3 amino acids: CASSPAGAAGEQFF. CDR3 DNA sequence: TGTGCCAGCTCACCCGCTGGAGCGGCGGGTGAGCAGTTCTTC.

The DNA of the CDR3 is TGCAGTGCTCAGGGTATCTACGAGCAGTACTTC. This translates into CSAQGIYEQYF. The rearrangement joins TRBV20-1 to TRBJ2-7, with a tentative D call TRBD1 (5 bases). Trimming took 5 bases from V and 3 from J, leaving 8 bases between them. This CDR3 spans 11 amino acids. The germline V gene encodes CDR1 DFQATT and CDR2 SNEGSKA (reference sequence).

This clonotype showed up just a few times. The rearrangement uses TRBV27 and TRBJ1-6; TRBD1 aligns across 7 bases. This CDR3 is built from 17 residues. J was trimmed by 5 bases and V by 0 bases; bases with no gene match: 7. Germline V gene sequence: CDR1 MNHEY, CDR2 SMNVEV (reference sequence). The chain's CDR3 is CASSLSMVRGDNSPLHF. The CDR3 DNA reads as TGTGCCAGCAGTTTATCGATGGTCAGGGGGGATAATTCACCCCTCCACTTT.

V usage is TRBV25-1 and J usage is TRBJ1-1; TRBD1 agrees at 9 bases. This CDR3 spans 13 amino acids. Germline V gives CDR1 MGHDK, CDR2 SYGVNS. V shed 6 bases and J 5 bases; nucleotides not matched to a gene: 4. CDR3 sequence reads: CASSGTGFTEAFF. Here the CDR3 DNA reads TGTGCCAGCAGCGGGACAGGGTTTACTGAAGCTTTCTTT. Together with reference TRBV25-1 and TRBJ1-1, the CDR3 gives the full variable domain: EADIYQTPRYLVIGTGKKITLECSQTMGHDKMYWYQQDPGMELHLIHYSYGVNSTEKGDLSSESTVSRIRTEHFPLTLESARPSHTSQYLCASSGTGFTEAFFGQGTRLTVV.

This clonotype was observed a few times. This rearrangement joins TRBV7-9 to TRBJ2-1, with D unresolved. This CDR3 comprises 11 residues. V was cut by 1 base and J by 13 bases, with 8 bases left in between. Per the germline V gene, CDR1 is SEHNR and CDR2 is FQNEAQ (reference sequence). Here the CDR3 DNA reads TGTGCCAGCAGCTTAGGAGGTAACCAGTTCTTC. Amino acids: CASSLGGNQFF.

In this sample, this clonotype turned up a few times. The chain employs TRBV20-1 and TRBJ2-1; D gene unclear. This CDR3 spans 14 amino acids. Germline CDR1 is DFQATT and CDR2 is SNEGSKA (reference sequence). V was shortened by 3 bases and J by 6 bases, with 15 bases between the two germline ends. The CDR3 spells CSARSAARINEQFF. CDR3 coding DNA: TGCAGTGCTAGGAGTGCAGCCCGAATCAATGAGCAGTTCTTC.

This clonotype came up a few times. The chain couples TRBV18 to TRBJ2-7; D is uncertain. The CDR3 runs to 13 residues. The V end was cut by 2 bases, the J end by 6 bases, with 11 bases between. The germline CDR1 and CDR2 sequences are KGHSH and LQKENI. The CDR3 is CASSPFISGEQYF. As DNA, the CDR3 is TGTGCCAGCTCACCATTTATTTCGGGCGAGCAGTACTTC.

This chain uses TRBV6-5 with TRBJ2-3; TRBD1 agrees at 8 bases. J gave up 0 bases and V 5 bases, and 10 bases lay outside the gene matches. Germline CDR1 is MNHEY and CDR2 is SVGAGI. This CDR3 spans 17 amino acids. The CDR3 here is CASSNRDRTPSTDTQYF. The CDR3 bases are TGTGCCAGCAGTAACCGGGACAGGACACCTAGCACAGATACGCAGTATTTT.

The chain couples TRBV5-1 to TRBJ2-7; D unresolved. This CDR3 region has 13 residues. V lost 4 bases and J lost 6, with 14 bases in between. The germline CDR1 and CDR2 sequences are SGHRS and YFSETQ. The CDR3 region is CASSDVVAGEQYF. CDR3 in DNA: TGCGCCAGCAGCGACGTAGTAGCCGGCGAGCAGTACTTC.

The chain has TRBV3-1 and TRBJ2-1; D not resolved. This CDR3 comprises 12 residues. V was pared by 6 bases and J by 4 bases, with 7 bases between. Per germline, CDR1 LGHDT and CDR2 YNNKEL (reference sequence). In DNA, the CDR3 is TGTGCCAGCAGTGACATATACAATGAGCAGTTCTTC. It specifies CASSDIYNEQFF.